Given below is one T cell receptor (beta chain) in context. The sample originates from a study of blood T cell repertoires in COVID-19. Looking at the study overall: Donors in the United States, Italy and Spain gave samples during acute or convalescent COVID-19. In each case, the material was cDNA or gDNA derived from T cells, B-cell-depleted T cells, or PBMCs.

In the source study's methods: The authors estimated nucleated cell counts from reference gene primer amplification. Measured with immunoSEQ multiplex PCR; TCRdb has only the in-frame clones, and not every one. D and trimming come from the DNA, and the V and J calls and clone size come from that table. The sample holds about 81,000 clones, roughly 86% seen once. V lost 2 bases and J 4 bases, leaving 8 bases between the germline ends. This CDR3 spans 13 amino acids. Germline CDR1 reads LGHDT; CDR2 reads YNNKEL (reference sequence). The sample comprised peripheral blood. The clonotype originates from a human donor in a cohort sampled during active COVID-19. V is TRBV3-1 (or the pseudogene TRBV3-2) and J is TRBJ1-2; a weak D match, TRBD1 (6 bases). The CDR3 here is CASSQQGPYGYTF. For the CDR3, the DNA is TGTGCCAGCAGCCAACAGGGGCCCTATGGCTACACCTTC.